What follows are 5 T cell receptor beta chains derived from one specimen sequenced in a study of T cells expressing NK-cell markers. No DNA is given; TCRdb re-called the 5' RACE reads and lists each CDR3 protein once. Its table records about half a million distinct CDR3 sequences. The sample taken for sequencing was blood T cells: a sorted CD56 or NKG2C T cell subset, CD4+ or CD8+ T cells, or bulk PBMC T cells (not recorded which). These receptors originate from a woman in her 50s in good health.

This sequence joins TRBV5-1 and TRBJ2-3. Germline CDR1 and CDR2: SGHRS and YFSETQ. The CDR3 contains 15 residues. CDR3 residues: CASSLLVGRTDTQYF.

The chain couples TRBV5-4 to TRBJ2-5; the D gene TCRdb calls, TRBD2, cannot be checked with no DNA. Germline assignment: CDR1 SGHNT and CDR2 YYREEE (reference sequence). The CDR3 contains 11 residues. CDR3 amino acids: CASRVTSLQYF.

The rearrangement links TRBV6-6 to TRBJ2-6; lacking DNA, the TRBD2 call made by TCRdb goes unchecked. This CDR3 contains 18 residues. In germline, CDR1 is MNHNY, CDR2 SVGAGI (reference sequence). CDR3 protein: CASSPWTSGRAGANVLTF.

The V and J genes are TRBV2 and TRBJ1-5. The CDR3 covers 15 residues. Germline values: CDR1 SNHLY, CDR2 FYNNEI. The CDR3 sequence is CASSAQGLSNQPQHF.

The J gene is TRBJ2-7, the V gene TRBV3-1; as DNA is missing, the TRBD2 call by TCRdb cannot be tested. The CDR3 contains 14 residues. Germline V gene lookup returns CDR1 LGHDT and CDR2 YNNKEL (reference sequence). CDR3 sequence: CASSQGGLAEEQYF.